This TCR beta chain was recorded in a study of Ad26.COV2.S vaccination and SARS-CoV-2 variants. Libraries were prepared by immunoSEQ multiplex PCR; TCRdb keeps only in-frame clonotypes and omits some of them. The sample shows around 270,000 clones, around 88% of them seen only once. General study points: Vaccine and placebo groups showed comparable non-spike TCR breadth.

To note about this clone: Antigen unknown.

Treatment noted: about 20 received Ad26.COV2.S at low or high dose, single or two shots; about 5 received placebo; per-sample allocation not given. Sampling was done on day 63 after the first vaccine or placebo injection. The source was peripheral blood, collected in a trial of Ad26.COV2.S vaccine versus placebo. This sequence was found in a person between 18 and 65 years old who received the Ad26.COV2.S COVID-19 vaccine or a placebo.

CDR3 DNA sequence: TGTGCCAGCAGCCCGGGGACTAGCGGGGGGGCAGATACGCAGTATTTT. Its translation: CASSPGTSGGADTQYF. The chain employs TRBV7-6 and TRBJ2-3; 16 bases line up with TRBD2. Germline values: CDR1 SGHVS, CDR2 FNYEAQ. This CDR3 spans 16 amino acids. Losses at the gene ends were 5 bases for V and 4 bases for J; bases not matched to a gene: 3.